This T cell receptor beta chain is drawn from a study (TCRdb year 2016). About this clonotype itself: The antigen it recognizes is unknown. No base quality information exists; no much larger clone differs at one position.

Libraries came from RT-PCR. Sequencing used an Illumina MiSeq. The raw public data were reprocessed by TCRdb itself: fastp quality trimming at Q25, MiXCR clonotype calling, in-frame beta chains only. Each record represents a unique CDR3 protein, reported with the most common genes and DNA among its rows. Here the sample has about 680,000 distinct CDR3 sequences; 14% occur a single time. 3.6% of the sample comes from the top ten. V loses 0 bases of germline sequence and J loses 4 bases, and the interval between the two ends is 2 bases. Sequences MGHDK (CDR1) and SYGVNS (CDR2) are obtained from the germline V gene. Spanning cysteine to phenylalanine, the CDR3 consists of 12 amino acids. Of all the DNA, just the CDR3 is kept, 36 bases in frame from base 1.

The rearranged chain carries TRBV25-1 and TRBJ2-3; the D gene is unclear. What was sequenced was memory CD4+ T cells from blood. This clonotype was sampled from a female donor in good health, serving as a healthy control. For the CDR3, the sequence is CASSEYADTQYF. In nucleotide form, the sequence is TGTGCCAGCAGTGAATACGCAGATACGCAGTATTTT.